This entry concerns a single T cell receptor (beta chain). What it binds is unknown. The PCR made use of 60 Vbeta and 13 Jbeta primers. Original handling: An analysis that came later counted 77 million or so unique TCR beta chains, 10 million to 12 million shared. Data came from immunoSEQ multiplex PCR; TCRdb stores just in-frame clones and leaves some out. V and J calls and clone size follow that table, whereas D and trimming were derived from the DNA. The table lists 200,000 or so clones, around 83% of them singletons, with just over 1.4% in the top ten. Germline lookup yields CDR1 LGHNA and CDR2 YNFKEQ. V was pared by 0 bases and J by 5 bases, with 10 bases between. This CDR3 spans 14 amino acids. This specimen comes from a study of cytomegalovirus exposure and HLA in healthy donors. The study, taken as a whole, reports: A few CMV-associated chains were confirmed in vitro to be specific for CMV antigens. A few V segments could not be told apart, such as TRBV6-2 and TRBV6-3, and were left out. By a later analysis, the bulk of CMV-associated TCR beta chains appeared HLA-restricted.

The rearrangement links TRBV4-2 to TRBJ1-1; D may be TRBD1 (5 bases). What was sequenced was PBMCs. This receptor was obtained from a girl between 10 and 17 years old in good health and CMV-seronegative. CDR3 in amino acids: CASSQDLGATEAFF. As DNA, the CDR3 is TGTGCCAGCAGCCAAGATCTAGGGGCGACTGAAGCTTTCTTT.